Shown below are 24 T cell receptor beta chains from a single sample sequenced in a study of OX40 agonist ivuxolimab in advanced cancers. Profiled with immunoSEQ multiplex PCR; TCRdb holds only in-frame clones, not every one. The sample lists about 39,000 clones, 80% to 90% occurring once. Sample: CD4+ or CD8+ T cells sorted from blood, taken in a trial of the OX40 agonist ivuxolimab. Every receptor here comes from an adult with an advanced solid tumor such as melanoma, head and neck, liver or kidney cancer.

This clone was seen only once. The V call is TRBV7-6, the J call TRBJ2-2; 10 bases map to TRBD2. The junction had 7 bases not matched to a gene; V was cut back by 0 bases and J by 6 bases. The CDR3 is 17 amino acids. Germline lookup yields CDR1 SGHVS and CDR2 FNYEAQ. CDR3 residues: CASSLAGLAGDAGELFF. The DNA for the CDR3 is TGTGCCAGCAGCTTAGCGGGTCTAGCGGGAGATGCCGGGGAGCTGTTTTTT.

V is TRBV19 and J is TRBJ1-1; 7 positions match TRBD1. Germline V gene sequence: CDR1 LNHDA, CDR2 SQIVND (reference sequence). V was pared by 8 bases and J by 9 bases, with 12 bases of the junction left unmatched. This CDR3 comprises 13 residues. The CDR3 coding sequence is TGTGCCAGTGAGACCCGGGACAGTCCCAAAGCTTTCTTT. Its protein is CASETRDSPKAFF.

The V call is TRBV2, the J call TRBJ2-1; 9 bases fit TRBD2. Per germline, CDR1 SNHLY and CDR2 FYNNEI. This CDR3 spans 14 amino acids. V lost 8 bases to trimming and J lost 2 bases; unmatched junction nucleotides: 4. CDR3 DNA: TGTGCCAGCGGATCTAGCGGGGCCTACAATGAGCAGTTCTTC. Translation: CASGSSGAYNEQFF.

This clone was counted only a few times. This chain connects TRBV7-9 to TRBJ2-7, with 8 bases aligning to TRBD2. Trimming at V came to 3 bases and at J to 0 bases, leaving 4 bases not matched to a gene. The V gene's germline CDR1 is SEHNR and CDR2 FQNEAQ (reference sequence). The CDR3 contains 15 residues. CDR3 amino acids: CASSFGREVSYEQYF. CDR3 sequence (DNA): TGTGCCAGCAGCTTTGGGCGGGAGGTCTCCTACGAGCAGTACTTC.

V usage is TRBV10-3 and J usage is TRBJ2-3, with TRBD2 matching over 15 bases. V trimming: 0 bases; J trimming: 5 bases; junction bases outside the gene matches: 3. This CDR3 comprises 17 residues. Germline V CDR1 and CDR2: ENHRY, SYGVKD. The CDR3 DNA reads as TGTGCCATCAGTGAGTCCGGGACTAGCGGGAGGTTAGATACGCAGTATTTT. Amino acids: CAISESGTSGRLDTQYF.

The chain employs TRBV6-1 and TRBJ1-5, with D possibly being TRBD1 (5 bases). CDR1 is MNHNS, CDR2 SASEGT, per germline. V lost 3 bases, J lost 0 bases, and 12 bases lay in between. The CDR3 extends over 16 amino acids. As DNA, the CDR3 is TGTGCCAGCAGTGAGGAGACAGCCGGTAGCAATCAGCCCCAGCATTTT. This sequence encodes CASSEETAGSNQPQHF.

The gene calls are TRBV6-5 and TRBJ2-3; the D gene is possibly TRBD2 (5 bases). Germline V gives CDR1 MNHEY, CDR2 SVGAGI. This CDR3 region has 15 residues. The V and J ends lost 2 bases and 2 bases respectively, with 11 bases between them. The CDR3 sequence is CASSYVGLLTDTQYF. In DNA, the CDR3 is TGTGCCAGCAGTTACGTCGGACTTCTCACAGATACGCAGTATTTT.

J is TRBJ1-1 and V is TRBV2; D gene ambiguous. The V gene's germline CDR1 is SNHLY and CDR2 FYNNEI. The V gene lost 5 bases and the J gene lost 5 bases, with 15 bases spanning the gap. The CDR3 contains 14 residues. In nucleotides, the CDR3 is TGTGCCAGCAGTATCCTGCGGGGAGAGACTGAAGCTTTCTTT. It encodes CASSILRGETEAFF. Full variable domain (outside the CDR3, taken from reference TRBV2 and TRBJ1-1): EPEVTQTPSHQVTQMGQEVILRCVPISNHLYFYWYRQILGQKVEFLVSFYNNEISEKSEIFDDQFSVERPDGSNFTLKIRSTKLEDSAMYFCASSILRGETEAFFGQGTRLTVV.

The V and J genes are TRBV27 and TRBJ2-3; D call uncertain. The CDR3 runs to 14 residues. Trimming shortened V by 5 bases and J by 3 bases, and 12 bases separated the two germline ends. Looked up from germline, CDR1 is MNHEY and CDR2 is SMNVEV (reference sequence). The CDR3 nucleotides read TGTGCCAGCAGTAGTGGGCTTGCAACAGATACGCAGTATTTT. It is translated as CASSSGLATDTQYF.

The V gene is TRBV28, the J gene TRBJ2-3; D call uncertain. The ends were cut back, 5 bases at V and 1 base at J, with 7 bases in the middle. This CDR3 comprises 13 residues. CDR1 is MDHEN and CDR2 is SYDVKM in the germline V gene. CDR3 sequence (DNA): TGTGCCAGCAGTGGCTTCGGCACAGATACGCAGTATTTT. Residues: CASSGFGTDTQYF.

In nucleotides, the CDR3 is TGCGCCAGCAGCGTCGACACTGAAGCTTTCTTT. Protein: CASSVDTEAFF. The rearrangement uses TRBV5-1 and TRBJ1-1, with D unresolved. Germline assignment: CDR1 SGHRS and CDR2 YFSETQ. The CDR3 runs 11 residues. V lost 4 bases and J lost 3, with 4 bases in between.

The chain links TRBV9 to TRBJ1-4; no firm D call. V lost 0 bases to trimming and J lost 3 bases, with 9 bases between them. Germline lookup yields CDR1 SGDLS and CDR2 YYNGEE. CDR3 length: 15 residues. CDR3 in amino acids: CASSVAGKPNEKLFF. CDR3 in DNA: TGTGCCAGCAGCGTAGCGGGGAAGCCTAATGAAAAACTGTTTTTT.

V gene TRBV4-1 combines with J gene TRBJ2-4; TRBD2 aligns across 11 bases. The germline gives CDR1 MGHRA, CDR2 YSYEKL. V lost 0 bases to trimming and J lost 6 bases; unmatched junction nucleotides: 10. The CDR3 has 18 residues. The CDR3 sequence is CASSQDRRSLAGGNIQYF. CDR3 nucleotides: TGCGCCAGCAGCCAAGATCGAAGATCCCTAGCGGGGGGAAACATTCAGTACTTC.

This chain connects TRBV5-1 to TRBJ2-3; no firm D call. Germline-derived CDR1 and CDR2 are SGHRS and YFSETQ. The CDR3 runs to 14 residues. V dropped 3 bases and J dropped 0 bases, with 8 bases sitting between them. CDR3: CASSSRASTDTQYF. DNA for the CDR3: TGCGCCAGCAGCTCGCGAGCGAGCACAGATACGCAGTATTTT. Based on the CDR3 plus reference TRBV5-1 and TRBJ2-3, the full variable domain is KAGVTQTPRYLIKTRGQQVTLSCSPISGHRSVSWYQQTPGQGLQFLFEYFSETQRNKGNFPGRFSGRQFSNSRSEMNVSTLELGDSALYLCASSSRASTDTQYFGPGTRLTVL.

There are a few counts of this clone. The rearrangement links TRBV28 to TRBJ2-7; 7 bases are shared with TRBD1. CDR3 length equals 14 residues. Per germline, CDR1 MDHEN and CDR2 SYDVKM. V was pared by 6 bases and J by 7 bases, with 12 bases of the junction left unmatched. The CDR3 coding sequence is TGTGCCAGCAGCTCCTGGGACAGCCCGGGGGAGCAGTACTTC. Its protein is CASSSWDSPGEQYF.

CDR3 sequence: CASSDDAFGIDSNPNTEAFF. In DNA form, the CDR3 reads TGTGCCAGCAGCGATGACGCCTTTGGGATAGACTCCAACCCGAACACTGAAGCTTTCTTT. The chain employs TRBV27 and TRBJ1-1, with D unclear. Trimming stripped 6 bases from V and 1 base from J, with 30 bases between. Germline V lookup: CDR1 MNHEY, CDR2 SMNVEV (reference sequence). CDR3 size: 20 residues.

The chain employs TRBV2 and TRBJ1-4; TRBD1 aligns across 8 bases. Looked up from germline, CDR1 is SNHLY and CDR2 is FYNNEI. There are 15 residues in the CDR3. Trimming took 2 bases from V and 4 from J; bases not matched to a gene: 3. The CDR3 protein is CASSEQGAINEKLFF. DNA of the CDR3: TGTGCCAGCAGTGAACAGGGGGCCATTAATGAAAAACTGTTTTTT.

This chain connects TRBV11-3 to TRBJ2-1; D unclear. The CDR3 has 16 amino acids. The germline V and J ends were trimmed by 1 base and 0 bases, with 10 bases remaining between them. CDR1 is SGHNT and CDR2 is YENEEA in the germline V gene. CDR3 coding DNA: TGTGCCAGCAGCTTAGGGTCGGAGAGCTCCTACAATGAGCAGTTCTTC. Its protein is CASSLGSESSYNEQFF.

V is TRBV11-2 and J is TRBJ2-3; D is uncertain. Germline-derived CDR1 and CDR2 are SGHAT and FQNNGV. Trimming removed 3 bases at V and 4 bases at J, with 8 bases between. CDR3 size: 13 residues. CDR3 in DNA: TGTGCCAGCAGCTTTCCCGGAGCAGATACGCAGTATTTT. Its protein product is CASSFPGADTQYF.

The chain links TRBV6-5 to TRBJ2-2; D possibly corresponds to TRBD1 (5 bases). Germline V CDR1 and CDR2: MNHEY, SVGAGI. V was cut by 2 bases and J by 4 bases, with 5 bases left in between. CDR3 length: 13 amino acids. The CDR3 DNA reads TGTGCCAGCAGTTACGACAGCACCGGGGAGCTGTTTTTT. Amino acid sequence: CASSYDSTGELFF.

The chain employs TRBV10-3 and TRBJ2-3; TRBD1 matches 10 bases. The CDR3 spans 15 residues. Germline values: CDR1 ENHRY, CDR2 SYGVKD. V gave up 4 bases and J gave up 5 bases; unmatched junction bases: 6. CDR3 in DNA: TGTGCCATCAGTGGTAGACAGGGGGCCGTAGATACGCAGTATTTT. It specifies CAISGRQGAVDTQYF.

V and J are TRBV11-3 and TRBJ2-1; either TRBD1 or TRBD2 may fit D (7 bases each). V shed 7 bases and J shed 4 bases, with 11 bases lying between them. The CDR3 has 13 amino acids. Germline-derived CDR1 and CDR2 are SGHNT and YENEEA. CDR3 sequence: CASTGGQYNEQFF. CDR3 DNA: TGTGCCAGCACGGGGGGACAGTACAATGAGCAGTTCTTC.

The gene calls are TRBV2 and TRBJ2-3, with D tentatively TRBD2 (5 bases). Trimming removed 0 bases at V and 5 bases at J, with 9 bases between. Germline V gene sequence: CDR1 SNHLY, CDR2 FYNNEI. This CDR3 contains 14 residues. CDR3: CASSEAIEGDTQYF. The CDR3 coding sequence is TGTGCCAGCAGTGAAGCGATCGAGGGAGATACGCAGTATTTT.

J is TRBJ1-1 and V is TRBV19; a possible D gene is TRBD1 (5 bases). The CDR3 runs 15 residues. CDR1 and CDR2 from the germline V gene are LNHDA and SQIVND (reference sequence). V was shortened by 3 bases and J by 1 base, with 12 bases between the two germline ends. The CDR3 is CASSIIGGGNTEAFF. The DNA of the CDR3 is TGTGCCAGTAGTATTATTGGGGGGGGGAACACTGAAGCTTTCTTT.